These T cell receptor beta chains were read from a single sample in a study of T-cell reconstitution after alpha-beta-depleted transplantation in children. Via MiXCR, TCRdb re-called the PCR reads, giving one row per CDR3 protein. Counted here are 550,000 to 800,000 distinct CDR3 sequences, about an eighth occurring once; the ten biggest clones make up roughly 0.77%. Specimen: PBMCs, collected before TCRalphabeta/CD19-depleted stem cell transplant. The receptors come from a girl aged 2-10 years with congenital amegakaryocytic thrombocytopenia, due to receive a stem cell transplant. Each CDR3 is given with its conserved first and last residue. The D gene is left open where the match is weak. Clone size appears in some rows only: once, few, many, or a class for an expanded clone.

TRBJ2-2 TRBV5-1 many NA TGCGCCAGCAGCTTGGTCCTAGCCGCCGGGGAGCTGTTTTTT CASSLVLAAGELFF
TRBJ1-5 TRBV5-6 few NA TGTGCCAGCAGCCCACAGCCCCAGCATTTT CASSPQPQHF
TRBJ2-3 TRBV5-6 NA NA TGTGCCAGCAGCGAAAGCATGACGCAGTATTTT CASSESMTQYF
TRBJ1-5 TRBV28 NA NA TGTGCCAGCAGTTTAAGTGAGGGGATTAGCAATCAGCCCCAGCATTTT CASSLSEGISNQPQHF
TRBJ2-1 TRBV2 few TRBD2 TGTGCCAGCGGCAGGACTAGCGGTTACAATGAGCAGTTCTTC CASGRTSGYNEQFF
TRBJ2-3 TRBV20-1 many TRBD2 TGCAGTGCTCCTATGGTAGCGGGAGTAGCAGATACGCAGTATTTT CSAPMVAGVADTQYF
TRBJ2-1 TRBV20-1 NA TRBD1 TGCAGTTCTGGACAGGCCAGGGGGTTCAGTAATGAGCAGTTCTTC CSSGQARGFSNEQFF
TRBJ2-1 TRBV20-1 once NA TGCTGTGCTAGGCCGGGACTAGGGGGCGCGAACAATGAGCAGTTCTTC CCARPGLGGANNEQFF
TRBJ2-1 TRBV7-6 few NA TGTGCCAGCAGCGGGGGAGGGGGTGAGCAGTTCTTC CASSGGGGEQFF
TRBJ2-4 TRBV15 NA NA TGTGCCACCCGTTTACCGGGCGCCAAAAACATTCAGTACTTC CATRLPGAKNIQYF
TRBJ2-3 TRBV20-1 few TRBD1 TGCAGTGCTAGACCTGGGACAGGGTTTTACATAGATACGCAGTATTTT CSARPGTGFYIDTQYF